The rows below give T cell receptor beta chains drawn from one sample of a study of CD4 and CD8 cells across lung adenocarcinoma regions. TCRdb itself ran the PCR reads through MiXCR, one entry per CDR3 protein. The table records approximately 11,000 distinct CDR3 sequences, around 59% of them present only once. Sequenced input: CD8+ T cells from the margin of a lung tumor. Receptors were obtained from a male donor with lung adenocarcinoma. The CD4 and CD8 labels of this study may be unreliable. Both conserved end residues are part of each CDR3. Each record gives: V gene, D gene, CDR3 length, clone size, J gene, CDR3 DNA, CDR3 protein. A D gene is named only where the DNA matches it firmly. The size of a clone is reported for some rows only, either as once, few or many, or as a class for expanded clones.

TRBV6-5	NA	13	NA	TRBJ2-3	TGTGCCAGCAGTTACGTCAGCCGGGGGTCGCAGTATTTT	CASSYVSRGSQYF
TRBV6-5	NA	13	many	TRBJ2-7	TGTGCCAGCAGTTCCCGGAGTCCCTACGAGCAGTACTTC	CASSSRSPYEQYF
TRBV5-1	TRBD2	16	NA	TRBJ2-4	TGCGTCAGCCGCGTCTTGGCGGGGGGAGCCACAGATACGCAGTACTTC	CVSRVLAGGATDTQYF
TRBV6-1	NA	15	NA	TRBJ2-3	TGTGCCAGCAGTGAAAGATCAGGGCTCACAGATACGCAGTATTTT	CASSERSGLTDTQYF
TRBV6-1	NA	14	many	TRBJ2-7	TGTGCCAGCAGTGAACGGACGGGCGCCTACGAGCAGTACTTC	CASSERTGAYEQYF
TRBV10-2	NA	14	NA	TRBJ2-5	TGCGCCAGCAGTGAGTCCGGAGAGCAAGAGACCCAGTACTTC	CASSESGEQETQYF
TRBV6-1	TRBD1	12	once	TRBJ1-2	TGTGCCAGCGAGGGGGCAGTTGATGGCTACACCTTC	CASEGAVDGYTF
TRBV6-1	NA	16	NA	TRBJ2-2	NA	CASSLTNAVGGGAQFF
TRBV6-1	NA	14	NA	TRBJ2-1	TGTGCCAGCAGTGAAGGTTTGAGCCTCGGAACCCAGTTCTTC	CASSEGLSLGTQFF
TRBV6-1	NA	11	few	TRBJ2-1	TGTGCCAGCACGGGCTACAATGAGCAGTTCTTC	CASTGYNEQFF
TRBV7-6	NA	15	NA	TRBJ2-1	TGTGCCAGCAGCTTAGCGAGGTCCCCATACAATGAGCAGTTCTTC	CASSLARSPYNEQFF
TRBV6-5	TRBD2	19	NA	TRBJ2-7	TGTGCCAGCAGTTACTCTCCTAGCGGGGGATATACGAGCTCCTACGAGCAGTACTTC	CASSYSPSGGYTSSYEQYF
TRBV6-1	NA	15	many	TRBJ1-2	TGTGCCAGCAGTGAAGGTGGCAGGTTCGGCTATGGCTACACCTTC	CASSEGGRFGYGYTF
TRBV27	NA	18	many	TRBJ2-1	TGTGCCAGCAGTCGATCAGGACGTATCGGGTGGTCCTACAATGAGCAGTTCTTC	CASSRSGRIGWSYNEQFF
TRBV6-5	NA	15	NA	TRBJ1-1	TGTGCCAGCAGTTACTCGTCCGGGTGGAGTGCTGAAGCTTTCTTT	CASSYSSGWSAEAFF
TRBV6-1	TRBD1	16	NA	TRBJ2-5	TGTGCCAGCAGTGAAGCCGGGACAGGGGTTGGGGAGACGCAGTACTTC	CASSEAGTGVGETQYF
TRBV7-2	TRBD1	13	few	TRBJ2-1	TGTGCCAGCAGCTTCACAGGGGTGCCTGAGCAGTTCTTC	CASSFTGVPEQFF
TRBV14	NA	14	NA	TRBJ2-2	TGTGCCAGCAGCCAAATGGGGGCCACCGGGGAGCTGTTTTTT	CASSQMGATGELFF
TRBV5-6	NA	15	NA	TRBJ2-1	TGTGCCAGCAGCTTCACAGGTAGCTCCTACAATGAGCAGTTCTTC	CASSFTGSSYNEQFF
TRBV10-2	TRBD2	19	medium-sized	TRBJ2-1	TGCGCCAGCAGTGAGCCTCCGGGGAGCGGGAGCCCCTCCTACAATGAGCAGTTCTTC	CASSEPPGSGSPSYNEQFF
TRBV9	NA	16	NA	TRBJ1-1	TGTGCCAGCAGCGTAGACGGCCAATTGCAATCAGGTGAAGCTTTCTTT	CASSVDGQLQSGEAFF
TRBV27	NA	15	many	TRBJ1-4	TGTGCCAGCAGCATGGGCGACCTACCAAATGAAAAACTGTTTTTT	CASSMGDLPNEKLFF
TRBV6-1	TRBD2	14	NA	TRBJ2-1	TGTGCCAGCAGCCCGACTAGCGGCTACAATGAGCAGTTCTTC	CASSPTSGYNEQFF
TRBV20-1	NA	13	NA	TRBJ2-3	TGCAGTGCTAGAGTTCTAAGCACAGATACGCAGTATTTT	CSARVLSTDTQYF
TRBV6-1	NA	12	NA	TRBJ2-5	TGTGCCAGCAGTGATCAGGTGGAGACCCAGTACTTC	CASSDQVETQYF
TRBV10-2	NA	16	once	TRBJ2-4	TGCGCCAGCAGTGAACACGGGCTGTGGGGCGGAAACACGCAGTACTTC	CASSEHGLWGGNTQYF
TRBV6-1	NA	13	NA	TRBJ2-3	TGTGCCAGCAGAGGCCCCTCTGCAGATACGCAGTATTTT	CASRGPSADTQYF
TRBV6-1	NA	16	NA	TRBJ2-4	TGTCCCAGCAGTGAATCGGGGACGGGAGCTAAGGATACGCAGTACTTC	CPSSESGTGAKDTQYF
TRBV6-5	NA	15	NA	TRBJ2-2	TGTGCCAGCAGTTACAAGACACACTACACCGGGGAGCTGTTTTTT	CASSYKTHYTGELFF
TRBV4-1	TRBD1	15	NA	TRBJ2-4	TGCGCCAGCAGCCAAGATCGGGACAGGGCGTACATTCAGTACTTC	CASSQDRDRAYIQYF